A selection of T cell receptor beta chains follows, all from one sample in a study of T cell changes during pregnancy in multiple sclerosis. The assay was immunoSEQ multiplex PCR, and TCRdb's table has in-frame clones only and misses some. This table holds roughly 42,000 clones, 80% to 90% found once. The specimen was CD4+ T cells from peripheral blood mononuclear cells, collected in the first trimester of pregnancy. These receptors all come from a female donor with multiple sclerosis, enrolled in a pregnancy study. Both conserved end residues are part of each CDR3. The D gene is left open where the match is weak. The listing skips clone size in some rows; elsewhere it reads once, few, many or a size class.

V gene	J gene	clone size	D gene	CDR3 DNA	CDR3 protein
TRBV27	TRBJ2-6	once	NA	TGTGCCAGCAGCGACCCCTACAGGGCTGGGGCCAACGTCCTGACTTTC	CASSDPYRAGANVLTF
TRBV7-2	TRBJ2-7	NA	TRBD1	TGTGCCAGCAGCCGGGACAGTAGCTCCTACGAGCAGTACTTC	CASSRDSSSYEQYF
TRBV2	TRBJ1-1	NA	NA	TGTGCCAGCAGTCCCGTCCGGGACACTGAAGCTTTCTTT	CASSPVRDTEAFF
TRBV6-6	TRBJ2-7	NA	TRBD1	TGTGCCAGCAGTGCAGACAGGGGGGAGCAGTACTTC	CASSADRGEQYF
TRBV15	TRBJ2-2	NA	TRBD2	TGTGCCACCAGCAGAGATCACCCCTTACCGGGAGGCACCGGGGAGCTGTTTTTT	CATSRDHPLPGGTGELFF
TRBV18	TRBJ2-6	NA	TRBD2	TGTGCCAGCTCACCATTGGGGGGGTCCGGGGCCAACGTCCTGACTTTC	CASSPLGGSGANVLTF
TRBV18	TRBJ2-7	NA	NA	TGTGCCAGCTCCCCAGAAGCTAGCCGTCAACACGAGCAGTACTTC	CASSPEASRQHEQYF
TRBV7-2	TRBJ2-3	NA	TRBD2	TGTGCCAGCAGCACCCCGGGACTAGCGGGAGCTGATACGCAGTATTTT	CASSTPGLAGADTQYF
TRBV19	TRBJ2-1	NA	NA	TGTGCCAGTAGTCCCGGCGGGATCACCTACAATGAGCAGTTCTTC	CASSPGGITYNEQFF
TRBV20-1	TRBJ1-1	once	TRBD1	TGCAGTGCTCAGGGGGCGCGAGCTTTCTTT	CSAQGARAFF
TRBV7-2	TRBJ1-2	once	NA	TGTGCCAGCAGCTTCACAAGTATCGATAACTATGGCTACACCTTC	CASSFTSIDNYGYTF
TRBV19	TRBJ1-3	NA	NA	TGTGCCAGTAGCCGAGACTCTGGAAACACCATATATTTT	CASSRDSGNTIYF
TRBV28	TRBJ2-1	once	TRBD1	TGTGCCAGCATCCAACCGGGACAGGCCCGCAATGAGCAGTTCTTC	CASIQPGQARNEQFF
TRBV29-1	TRBJ2-4	NA	TRBD1	TGCAGCGTTGAAGACGAGACAGGGGCGAGGAGCATTCAGTACTTC	CSVEDETGARSIQYF
TRBV28	TRBJ1-2	few	NA	TGTGCCAGCAGTCAACAGGCCTCAAAGAGGTATGGCTACACCTTC	CASSQQASKRYGYTF
TRBV18	TRBJ2-6	NA	NA	TGTGCCAGCTCAAGTGGGGGACTCTCTGGGGCCAACGTCCTGACTTTC	CASSSGGLSGANVLTF
TRBV29-1	TRBJ2-1	NA	NA	TGCAGCGCCGACAGCGTCCTAGGCCACAATGAGCAGTTCTTC	CSADSVLGHNEQFF
TRBV28	TRBJ2-7	NA	TRBD2	TGTGCCAGCAGTTTATTGGGGGGGAGCTCCTACGAGCAGTACTTC	CASSLLGGSSYEQYF
TRBV7-2	TRBJ2-1	NA	TRBD2	TGTGCCAGCAGCTTAATCTCTAGCGGGATGAATGAGCAGTTCTTC	CASSLISSGMNEQFF
TRBV7-3	TRBJ2-1	NA	TRBD2	TGTGCCAGCAGCACTTCCGGGACTAGCGTCAACAATGAGCAGTTCTTC	CASSTSGTSVNNEQFF
TRBV7-6	TRBJ2-5	NA	NA	TGTGCCAGCAGCGTCCTCACGAGGGAAGAGACCCAGTACTTC	CASSVLTREETQYF
TRBV29-1	TRBJ1-1	NA	NA	TGCAGCGTTGATTACGGGGGGACTGAAGCTTTCTTT	CSVDYGGTEAFF
TRBV27	TRBJ1-1	NA	NA	TGTGCCAGCAGTAGGACAGCCCCGGGGCTCACTGAAGCTTTCTTT	CASSRTAPGLTEAFF
TRBV27	TRBJ2-2	NA	NA	TGTGCCAGCCGAGTTAGTCAAAATCCCGGGGAGCTGTTTTTT	CASRVSQNPGELFF